Each of the 24 T cell receptor beta chains below was sequenced from the same sample in a study of blood T cell repertoires in COVID-19 (dated by TCRdb to 2018 to 2021). Receptor amplification or capture employed the immunoSEQ multiplex PCR assay. Imported from immuneACCESS, the table was reduced by TCRdb to in-frame sequences with V and J called. These copies leave out some clones; in studies compared against another copy, an unresolved V gene accounts for under half, and the cause of the remainder is not known. The sample table lists 250,000 to 300,000 clones, roughly 89% of them with a count of one. Of the sample, approximately 0.85% is held by the ten largest clones. The material sequenced was peripheral blood. The receptors come from a woman between 40 and 50 years old who had recovered from COVID-19.

The chain recombines TRBV5-4 with TRBJ2-3; 13 nucleotides match TRBD2. CDR1 is SGHNT, CDR2 YYREEE, per germline (reference sequence). The trim removed 2 bases at V and 1 base at J, leaving 7 bases unmatched. The length of the CDR3 is 18 residues. The CDR3 sequence: CASSLTGTSGTGTDTQYF. CDR3 DNA sequence: TGTGCCAGCAGCTTAACCGGGACTAGCGGGACGGGCACAGATACGCAGTATTTT. The whole variable domain, remainder taken from reference TRBV5-4 and TRBJ2-3, is ETGVTQSPTHLIKTRGQQVTLRCSSQSGHNTVSWYQQALGQGPQFIFQYYREEENGRGNFPPRFSGLQFPNYSSELNVNALELDDSALYLCASSLTGTSGTGTDTQYFGPGTRLTVL.

The rearrangement links TRBV27 to TRBJ1-1; 9 bases line up with TRBD1. Germline V gene lookup returns CDR1 MNHEY and CDR2 SMNVEV (reference sequence). This CDR3 region has 15 residues. Unmatched junction bases numbered 5, after V lost 2 bases and J lost 4 bases. The CDR3 coding sequence is TGTGCCAGCAGTTTAGCCGGGACAGGGTCCACTGAAGCTTTCTTT. It specifies CASSLAGTGSTEAFF.

This chain links TRBV10-3 with TRBJ2-7; 11 positions agree with TRBD2. Germline lookup yields CDR1 ENHRY and CDR2 SYGVKD. V lost 6 bases, J lost 2 bases, and 9 bases stayed unmatched. The CDR3 has 16 residues. The CDR3 spells CAISKGTSGFPYEQYF. The DNA for the CDR3 is TGTGCCATCAGCAAGGGGACTAGCGGATTTCCCTACGAGCAGTACTTC.

The chain employs TRBV28 and TRBJ2-7, with 11 positions matching TRBD2. Germline V gene sequence: CDR1 MDHEN, CDR2 SYDVKM. The V gene end was trimmed by 6 bases and the J gene end by 5 bases; junction bases not matched to a gene: 9. This CDR3 has 15 amino acids. CDR3 loop: CASRRRTSGLDEQYF. The CDR3 coding sequence is TGTGCCAGCAGACGCCGGACTAGCGGGCTTGACGAGCAGTACTTC.

V gene TRBV6-2 or TRBV6-3 combines with J gene TRBJ2-1; TRBD1 matches 9 bases. CDR3 length equals 16 residues. CDR1 is MNHEY, CDR2 SVGEGT, per germline. After removal of 2 bases from V and 2 bases from J, the junction contained 4 bases not matched to a gene. CDR3 DNA sequence: TGTGCCAGCAGTTACGGGGACAGGGAACCCTACAATGAGCAGTTCTTC. The encoded protein is CASSYGDREPYNEQFF.

The chain combines TRBV3-1 (or the pseudogene TRBV3-2) with TRBJ2-1; perhaps TRBD1 as D (6 bases). The CDR3 is 13 residues long. Germline CDR1 LGHDT, CDR2 YNNKEL (reference sequence). Between the trimmed V and J ends, which lost 4 bases and 6 bases, there was a span of 10 bases. CDR3 nucleotide sequence: TGTGCCAGCAGCCGCAGGGGTACCAATGAGCAGTTCTTC. Amino acids: CASSRRGTNEQFF.

The rearrangement uses TRBV6-1 and TRBJ2-7; the D gene is possibly TRBD2 (5 bases). The germline CDR1 and CDR2 sequences are MNHNS and SASEGT. This CDR3 region has 15 residues. V was shortened by 3 bases and J by 2 bases, with 14 bases between the two germline ends. This CDR3 reads CASSDATRAAYEQYF. CDR3 DNA: TGTGCCAGCAGTGACGCGACGCGGGCGGCCTACGAGCAGTACTTC.

CDR3: CASSLPGQANTGELFF. DNA of the CDR3: TGTGCCAGCAGCTTACCGGGACAGGCGAACACCGGGGAGCTGTTTTTT. V usage is TRBV7-9 and J usage is TRBJ2-2; 8 bases fit TRBD1. J was trimmed by 0 bases and V by 2 bases; bases with no gene match: 2. Germline values: CDR1 SEHNR, CDR2 FQNEAQ (reference sequence). The CDR3 has 16 amino acids.

The chain is built from TRBV15 and TRBJ1-6; D gene ambiguous. The CDR3 sequence is 15 residues long. The ends were cut back, 3 bases at V and 10 bases at J, with 16 bases in the middle. CDR1 and CDR2 from the germline V gene are LNHNV and YYDKDF (reference sequence). CDR3 sequence (DNA): TGTGCCACCAGCAGCCCAGGCGACCCGGGGTCACCCCTCCACTTT. This encodes CATSSPGDPGSPLHF.

This clone was found a few times. The chain employs TRBV5-1 and TRBJ1-2; possible D gene TRBD1, 5 bases. The germline V and J ends were trimmed by 5 bases and 6 bases, with 17 bases remaining between them. The CDR3 extends over 14 amino acids. The germline gives CDR1 SGHRS, CDR2 YFSETQ. In DNA, the CDR3 is TGCGCCAGCAGGAGGGACTTGGCCGTAGATGGCTACACCTTC. Its protein product is CASRRDLAVDGYTF.

The rearrangement uses TRBV7-2 and TRBJ2-5; perhaps TRBD2 as D (7 bases). V was pared by 6 bases and J by 5 bases, with 19 bases between. Germline V gene sequence: CDR1 SGHTA, CDR2 FQGNSA. This CDR3 has 15 amino acids. The DNA for the CDR3 is TGTGCCAGCAGAACGGGGGCGGGAGCTCAGGAGACCCAGTACTTC. It specifies CASRTGAGAQETQYF.

J is TRBJ2-7 and V is TRBV2, with TRBD2 identical over 8 bases. The CDR3 totals 15 residues. Unmatched junction bases numbered 8, after V lost 7 bases and J lost 0 bases. The germline gives CDR1 SNHLY, CDR2 FYNNEI. CDR3 amino acids: CASIASLAASYEQYF. The DNA of the CDR3 is TGTGCCAGCATCGCATCACTAGCGGCCTCCTACGAGCAGTACTTC.

This chain joins TRBV5-1 and TRBJ1-2; D uncertain. V shed 4 bases and J shed 2 bases, with 12 bases lying between them. The CDR3 consists of 14 residues. Germline values: CDR1 SGHRS, CDR2 YFSETQ. DNA for the CDR3: TGCGCCAGCAGCCCGACGACGGGGAACTATGGCTACACCTTC. Encoded protein: CASSPTTGNYGYTF.

The chain couples TRBV6-5 to TRBJ2-5; D not resolved. Germline CDR1 and CDR2: MNHEY and SVGAGI. CDR3 length equals 12 residues. V was pared by 6 bases and J by 5 bases, with 10 bases between. CDR3 sequence reads: CASSETRETQYF. For the CDR3, the DNA is TGTGCCAGCAGCGAGACGAGGGAGACCCAGTACTTC.

CDR3 nucleotide sequence: TGTGCCAGTAGTTCCGGGGTTGCGAACTATTATGCAAACTATGGCTACACCTTC. Translating gives CASSSGVANYYANYGYTF. The V gene is TRBV19, the J gene TRBJ1-2; D remains ambiguous. The CDR3 sequence is 18 residues long. V was pared by 5 bases and J by 2 bases, with 24 bases between. CDR1 LNHDA and CDR2 SQIVND come from the germline V gene (reference sequence).

This sequence joins TRBV6-6 and TRBJ1-4; 7 bases match TRBD1. Germline CDR1 reads MNHNY; CDR2 reads SVGAGI (reference sequence). The CDR3 consists of 18 residues. The trim removed 5 bases at V and 0 bases at J, leaving 12 bases unmatched. DNA of the CDR3: TGTGCCAGCAGTCAAACTGGGACAGCGCATGCAACTAATGAAAAACTGTTTTTT. Translated, it gives CASSQTGTAHATNEKLFF.

CDR3: CASSQDQGLALHF. CDR3 in DNA: TGTGCCAGCAGCCAAGATCAGGGACTGGCCCTCCACTTT. This chain connects TRBV3-1 (or the pseudogene TRBV3-2) to TRBJ1-6; maybe TRBD1 (5 bases). Germline CDR1 and CDR2: LGHDT and YNNKEL (reference sequence). The CDR3 extends over 13 amino acids. V was pared by 0 bases and J by 14 bases, with 11 bases between.

V gene TRBV29-1 combines with J gene TRBJ1-1; 7 bases align to TRBD1. CDR1 and CDR2 from the germline V gene are SQVTM and ANQGSEA. CDR3 length: 12 amino acids. J lost 6 bases, V lost 7 bases, and 8 bases had no gene match. The CDR3 DNA reads TGCAGCGCTGCGGACAGGCTAGCTGAAGCTTTCTTT. Amino acids: CSAADRLAEAFF.

The chain links TRBV2 to TRBJ1-1; perhaps TRBD1 as D (6 bases). The CDR3 spans 15 residues. Trimming shortened V by 5 bases and J by 0 bases, and 13 bases separated the two germline ends. CDR1 and CDR2 (germline): SNHLY, FYNNEI. The CDR3 DNA reads TGTGCCAGCAGTTGGACAGAGCATCTGAACACTGAAGCTTTCTTT. It yields the protein CASSWTEHLNTEAFF.

For this clone: Other DNA variants within this sample encode the same CDR3. The chain has TRBV6-6 and TRBJ2-7, with D unresolved. Germline assignment: CDR1 MNHNY and CDR2 SVGAGI (reference sequence). The CDR3 contains 12 residues. Trimming removed 5 bases from V and 0 bases from J, with 5 bases in between. This chain's CDR3 is CASSPNSYEQYF. CDR3 bases: TGTGCCAGCAGTCCTAACTCCTACGAGCAGTACTTC.

The chain recombines TRBV5-1 with TRBJ1-2, with TRBD1 identical over 8 bases. Germline CDR1 and CDR2: SGHRS and YFSETQ. The length of the CDR3 is 14 residues. Trimming took 1 base from V and 5 from J; bases not matched to a gene: 4. The CDR3 here is CASSLLGQAYGYTF. CDR3 bases: TGCGCCAGCAGCTTGTTGGGACAGGCTTATGGCTACACCTTC.

V usage is TRBV28 and J usage is TRBJ1-6, with TRBD1 as a possible D gene (5 bases). The CDR3 is 14 residues long. V was shortened by 4 bases and J by 4 bases, with 8 bases between the two germline ends. The germline gives CDR1 MDHEN, CDR2 SYDVKM. The CDR3 coding sequence is TGTGCCAGCAGTTCCCAGGGATATAATTCACCCCTCCACTTT. It specifies CASSSQGYNSPLHF.

The DNA of the CDR3 is TGTGCCAGCAGAGAGGGCCTAGCGGTCCCCTACGAGCAGTACTTC. This encodes CASREGLAVPYEQYF. This chain connects TRBV2 to TRBJ2-7, with 7 bases lining up with TRBD2. From germline, CDR1 is SNHLY and CDR2 FYNNEI. V shed 6 bases and J 2 bases; nucleotides not matched to a gene: 10. The CDR3 runs 15 residues.

The rearrangement links TRBV6-5 to TRBJ2-5; 12 bases fit TRBD1. The CDR3 loop spans 16 amino acids. V dropped 1 base and J dropped 3; count of bases not matched to a gene: 3. CDR1 and CDR2 (germline): MNHEY, SVGAGI. DNA for the CDR3: TGTGCCAGCAGTTACTACGGGACAGGGGGCGAAGAGACCCAGTACTTC. This gives the protein CASSYYGTGGEETQYF.